The 20 T cell receptor beta chains given below trace back to one sample, sequenced in a study of shared clonotypes between healthy human individuals. Naive CD8 cells were CD45RO-negative, positively selected for CCR7, excluding terminally differentiated effector memory CD45RA+ cells. Assay: immunoSEQ multiplex PCR; the TCRdb copy retains only in-frame clones and omits some. The sample lists some 2,000,000 clones, roughly 95% occurring once. The specimen was naive CD8+ T cells sorted from blood. Receptors were obtained from a man younger than 30 in good health.

This chain uses TRBV5-1 with TRBJ2-3; D could derive from TRBD1 or TRBD2 (5 bases each). CDR3 length: 14 amino acids. CDR1 and CDR2 from the germline V gene are SGHRS and YFSETQ. The V and J ends lost 7 bases and 2 bases respectively, with 14 bases between them. CDR3 nucleotide sequence: TGCGCCAGCCTAGGGGAGTATTCCACAGATACGCAGTATTTT. The encoded protein is CASLGEYSTDTQYF.

This clone was detected once. The CDR3 DNA reads as TGTGCCAGCAGTTTATCACTCGACGACGAGCAGTACTTC. It yields the protein CASSLSLDDEQYF. The V call is TRBV27, the J call TRBJ2-7; D is undetermined. The CDR3 consists of 13 residues. Germline V gives CDR1 MNHEY, CDR2 SMNVEV (reference sequence). With 0 bases removed from V and 5 bases from J, the gap between germline ends came to 8 bases.

This clone was counted a few times. The V call is TRBV7-2, the J call TRBJ2-3, with unresolved D. Trimming took 0 bases from V and 2 from J, leaving 3 bases between them. Germline CDR1 SGHTA, CDR2 FQGNSA. The CDR3 covers 13 residues. In DNA form, the CDR3 reads TGTGCCAGCAGCTTAGCCCACACAGATACGCAGTATTTT. This translates into CASSLAHTDTQYF.

This rearrangement joins TRBV5-6 to TRBJ2-1; D might be TRBD2 (5 bases). Germline CDR1 reads SGHDT; CDR2 reads YYEEEE. V lost 4 bases, J lost 9 bases, and 14 bases lay in between. CDR3 length: 13 residues. In DNA, the CDR3 is TGTGCCAGCAGCGCGGGCCCTCGAGGTGAGCAGTTCTTC. It is translated as CASSAGPRGEQFF.

For the CDR3, the DNA is TGTGCCAGCAGTGACACTGGGGGGGCGAATTGGGCTTTCTTT. Translating gives CASSDTGGANWAFF. The chain joins TRBV6-5 to TRBJ1-1, with D tentatively TRBD1 (6 bases). V lost 5 bases and J 11 bases, leaving 21 bases between the germline ends. This CDR3 is built from 14 residues. Germline V gives CDR1 MNHEY, CDR2 SVGAGI.

This chain joins TRBV28 and TRBJ1-1; unclear D gene. The germline V and J ends were trimmed by 3 bases and 11 bases, with 19 bases remaining between them. The CDR3 runs to 14 residues. Germline V gene lookup returns CDR1 MDHEN and CDR2 SYDVKM. The chain's CDR3 is CASSLNFLSQAAFF. CDR3 nucleotides: TGTGCCAGCAGTTTGAATTTCCTCTCCCAGGCGGCTTTCTTT.

Notes on this clone: This CDR3 is also generated by other DNA sequences in the sample. The rearrangement uses TRBV11-2 and TRBJ2-7; 8 bases align to TRBD1. The CDR3 is 14 amino acids. The ends lost 5 bases at V and 3 bases at J; junction bases unmatched: 6. The germline V gene has CDR1 SGHAT and CDR2 FQNNGV. The CDR3 DNA is TGTGCCAGCAGCGCCGGGACAGGCGACTACGAGCAGTACTTC. Residues: CASSAGTGDYEQYF.

Only one count was recorded for this clone. The chain employs TRBV19 and TRBJ1-2; 7 bases map to TRBD1. The V and J ends lost 5 bases and 1 base, in that order; junction bases with no gene match: 7. The length of the CDR3 is 15 residues. Germline loops: CDR1 LNHDA, CDR2 SQIVND (reference sequence). The CDR3 sequence: CASSSWTGNNYGYTF. The CDR3 nucleotides read TGTGCCAGTAGTTCGTGGACAGGAAATAACTATGGCTACACCTTC.

The chain couples TRBV18 to TRBJ2-7; maybe TRBD1 (6 bases). Germline assignment: CDR1 KGHSH and CDR2 LQKENI. CDR3 length: 12 residues. V was shortened by 6 bases and J by 6 bases, with 12 bases between the two germline ends. CDR3 bases: TGTGCCAGCTCTGCGGACAGCCCCGAGCAGTACTTC. It codes for CASSADSPEQYF.

J is TRBJ1-2 and V is TRBV7-9; TRBD1 matches 7 bases. V lost 5 bases, J lost 1 base, and 13 bases stayed unmatched. The germline gives CDR1 SEHNR, CDR2 FQNEAQ (reference sequence). The CDR3 spans 17 residues. This CDR3 is CASSTPILGQINYGYTF. CDR3 nucleotide sequence: TGTGCCAGCAGCACCCCTATACTGGGACAGATTAACTATGGCTACACCTTC.

This chain connects TRBV28 to TRBJ1-5; maybe TRBD1 (5 bases). The ends were cut back, 8 bases at V and 10 bases at J, with 27 bases in the middle. This CDR3 region has 16 residues. The V gene's germline CDR1 is MDHEN and CDR2 SYDVKM. CDR3 in amino acids: CASPMVGTGTDEPQHF. CDR3 DNA sequence: TGTGCCAGCCCAATGGTGGGCACTGGGACGGATGAACCCCAGCATTTT. Full variable domain (missing parts from reference TRBV28 and TRBJ1-5): DVKVTQSSRYLVKRTGEKVFLECVQDMDHENMFWYRQDPGLGLRLIYFSYDVKMKEKGDIPEGYSVSREKKERFSLILESASTNQTSMYLCASPMVGTGTDEPQHFGDGTRLSIL.

The V call is TRBV7-9, the J call TRBJ1-5; the D is unclear. Per the germline V gene, CDR1 is SEHNR and CDR2 is FQNEAQ (reference sequence). The CDR3 extends over 15 amino acids. The ends were cut back, 4 bases at V and 1 base at J, with 11 bases in the middle. CDR3 DNA sequence: TGTGCCAGCAGCTCGTGGGAGGCGAGCAATCAGCCCCAGCATTTT. It specifies CASSSWEASNQPQHF.

This chain joins TRBV5-4 and TRBJ2-5, with a tentative D call TRBD1 (5 bases). The germline gives CDR1 SGHNT, CDR2 YYREEE (reference sequence). CDR3 length: 14 residues. V was cut by 5 bases and J by 5 bases, with 16 bases left in between. CDR3 nucleotides: TGTGCCAGCAGTACTCAGGCAGGGATGGAGACCCAGTACTTC. This gives the protein CASSTQAGMETQYF.

The V gene is TRBV5-6, the J gene TRBJ2-1; 7 bases are shared with TRBD2. Germline-derived CDR1 and CDR2 are SGHDT and YYEEEE. This CDR3 is 15 amino acids long. V lost 0 bases and J lost 2; bases outside the gene matches: 2. CDR3 sequence reads: CASSLELAPYNEQFF. The CDR3 bases are TGTGCCAGCAGCTTGGAACTAGCGCCCTACAATGAGCAGTTCTTC.

This chain links TRBV9 with TRBJ2-1; 13 bases line up with TRBD2. The germline V gene encodes CDR1 SGDLS and CDR2 YYNGEE. The CDR3 is 18 amino acids. Losses at the gene ends were 0 bases for V and 4 bases for J; bases not matched to a gene: 7. The CDR3 nucleotides are TGTGCCAGCAGCGTAGTAGGACTAGCGGGGGCCCGATACAATGAGCAGTTCTTC. Protein product: CASSVVGLAGARYNEQFF.

The V call is TRBV7-8, the J call TRBJ2-1; TRBD2 is a possible D gene (6 bases). Germline assignment: CDR1 SGHVS and CDR2 FQNEAQ. The germline V and J ends were trimmed by 2 bases and 2 bases, with 16 bases remaining between them. This CDR3 spans 17 amino acids. CDR3 nucleotides: TGTGCCAGCAGCTTATGGGCAGCCGGAGGGCCCTACAATGAGCAGTTCTTC. Translated, it gives CASSLWAAGGPYNEQFF. The variable domain in full, with the rest retrieved from reference TRBV7-8 and TRBJ2-1, is GAGVSQSPRYKVAKRGQDVALRCDPISGHVSLFWYQQALGQGPEFLTYFQNEAQLDKSGLPSDRFFAERPEGSVSTLKIQRTQQEDSAVYLCASSLWAAGGPYNEQFFGPGTRLTVL.

This clone was observed once. The same CDR3 also results from other DNA sequences found in this sample. The chain carries TRBV27 and TRBJ1-2, with a tentative D call TRBD1 (6 bases). The ends were cut back, 2 bases at V and 8 bases at J, with 9 bases in the middle. Germline CDR1 and CDR2: MNHEY and SMNVEV (reference sequence). The CDR3 consists of 12 residues. CDR3 bases: TGTGCCAGCAGTTTACAGGGGCAAGGCTACACCTTC. As protein: CASSLQGQGYTF.

V is TRBV6-1 and J is TRBJ1-3; D gene unclear. CDR3 length: 15 residues. Trimming left V 6 bases short and J 0 bases short, with 12 bases between. Germline CDR1 MNHNS, CDR2 SASEGT. The CDR3 DNA reads as TGTGCCAGCAGAGTGTCCTCTCACTCTGGAAACACCATATATTTT. Amino acid sequence: CASRVSSHSGNTIYF.

The gene calls are TRBV4-1 and TRBJ2-1; tentative D call: TRBD2 (6 bases). This CDR3 has 14 residues. V shed 3 bases and J shed 6 bases, with 12 bases lying between them. CDR1 MGHRA and CDR2 YSYEKL come from the germline V gene. CDR3 region: CASSQDYPFNEQFF. Here the CDR3 DNA reads TGCGCCAGCAGCCAGGACTACCCGTTCAATGAGCAGTTCTTC.

A note on this clone: The same CDR3 is also encoded by other DNA sequences in this sample. The J gene is TRBJ2-1, the V gene TRBV5-4; unclear D gene. CDR3 length: 12 residues. Germline loops: CDR1 SGHNT, CDR2 YYREEE (reference sequence). The germline V and J ends were trimmed by 0 bases and 6 bases, with 4 bases remaining between them. The CDR3 region is CASSLEVNEQFF. DNA for the CDR3: TGTGCCAGCAGCTTGGAGGTCAATGAGCAGTTCTTC.